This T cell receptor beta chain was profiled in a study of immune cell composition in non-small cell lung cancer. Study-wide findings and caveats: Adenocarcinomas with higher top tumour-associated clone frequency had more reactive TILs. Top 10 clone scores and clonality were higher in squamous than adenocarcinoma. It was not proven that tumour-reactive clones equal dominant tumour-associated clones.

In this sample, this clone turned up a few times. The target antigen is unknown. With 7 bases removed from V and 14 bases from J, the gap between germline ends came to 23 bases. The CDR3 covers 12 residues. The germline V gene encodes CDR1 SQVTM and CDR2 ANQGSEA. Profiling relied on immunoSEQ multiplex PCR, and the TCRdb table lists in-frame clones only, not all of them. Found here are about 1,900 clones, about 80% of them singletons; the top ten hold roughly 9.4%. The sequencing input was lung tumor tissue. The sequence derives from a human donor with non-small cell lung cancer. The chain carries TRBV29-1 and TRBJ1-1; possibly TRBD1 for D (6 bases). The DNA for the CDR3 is TGCAGCGCTCTCCCGGGACAACTCGAAAGGTTCTTT. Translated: CSALPGQLERFF.